The sequence of this T cell receptor beta chain was determined in a study of identical twins. The study, taken as a whole, reports: Low generation-probability sequences were in excess among twin-shared out-of-frame alpha sequences.

Germline CDR1 reads MNHEY; CDR2 reads SMNVEV (reference sequence). Germline trimming cut 8 bases from V and 3 bases from J; bases unmatched to any gene: 6. The CDR3 extends over 13 amino acids. A universal primer site was added by template switching, and unique molecular identifiers were carried by the cDNA. TCRdb reanalysed the 5' RACE reads using MiXCR and keeps one entry per CDR3 protein. The table shows about 250,000 distinct CDR3 sequences, with 6.5% to 9.5% occurring only once. This clonotype has more than one count but fewer than ten. Its antigen remains unknown. These data also featured in a second study, about yellow fever vaccine responses in identical twins.

The rearrangement uses TRBV27 and TRBJ2-7, with 8 bases lining up with TRBD2. The sequenced sample was CD8+ T cells sorted from blood. This clonotype was obtained from a woman aged 18-29 years in good health. As DNA, the CDR3 is TGTGCCAGCGCCCGGGGGGGCTACTACGAGCAGTACTTC. Its protein product is CASARGGYYEQYF.